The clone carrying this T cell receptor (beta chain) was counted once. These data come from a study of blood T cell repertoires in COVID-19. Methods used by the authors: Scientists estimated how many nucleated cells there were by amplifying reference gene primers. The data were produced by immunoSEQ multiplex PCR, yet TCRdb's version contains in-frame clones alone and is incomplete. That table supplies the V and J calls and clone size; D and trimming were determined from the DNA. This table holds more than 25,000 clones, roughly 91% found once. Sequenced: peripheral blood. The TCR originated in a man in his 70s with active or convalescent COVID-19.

The DNA of the CDR3 is TGTGCCAGCTCACCGGGTGTGGGACAGGGGTATGGCTACACCTTC. It translates to CASSPGVGQGYGYTF. The chain combines TRBV18 with TRBJ1-2, with TRBD1 matching over 10 bases. This CDR3 contains 15 residues. V lost 3 bases to trimming and J lost 5 bases; unmatched junction nucleotides: 6. CDR1 and CDR2 (germline): KGHSH, LQKENI.